A single sample gave rise to the 17 T cell receptor beta chains below, sequenced in a study of T cells in Graves' hyperthyroidism and ophthalmopathy. Amplification of TCR beta CDR3 regions used RNA as the template. With the HTBI primer set, the TCR CDR3 went through a first round of RT-PCR. One entry per CDR3 protein, called by TCRdb with MiXCR from the multiplex PCR reads. Here the sample spans some 650,000 distinct CDR3 sequences, approximately 15% being singletons. Sequencing was carried out using blood. These receptors all come from a woman in her thirties or forties with Graves' ophthalmopathy.

Concerning this clonotype itself: Just one base apart from a much larger clone, this may be a read error. The V gene is TRBV2, the J gene TRBJ1-1; D not certain. The V end lost 5 bases, the J end lost 7 bases, and 17 bases lay between the germline ends. This CDR3 comprises 14 residues. The V gene's germline CDR1 is SNHLY and CDR2 FYNNEI. CDR3 sequence (DNA): TGTGCCAGCAGTAATCGTACAGCCGCCAGTGAAGCTTTCTTT. Protein: CASSNRTAASEAFF.

The rearrangement joins TRBV14 to TRBJ1-4; a weak D match, TRBD1 (6 bases). Per germline, CDR1 SGHDN and CDR2 FVKESK. Trimming cost V 3 bases and J 10 bases, with 18 bases left between them. The CDR3 sequence is 15 residues long. The CDR3 spells CASSQSRGSGRKLFF. CDR3 in DNA: TGTGCCAGCAGCCAGTCCAGGGGATCGGGACGAAAACTGTTTTTT.

The rearrangement uses TRBV28 and TRBJ1-2; 8 positions match TRBD1. The CDR3 length is 14 residues. Germline assignment: CDR1 MDHEN and CDR2 SYDVKM. V shed 1 base, J shed 3 bases, and the junction held 1 base outside the gene matches. CDR3 amino acids: CASSLSDRDYGYTF. DNA for the CDR3: TGTGCCAGCAGTTTATCGGACAGGGACTATGGCTACACCTTC.

This clonotype showed up many times. This CDR3 is CASSQRSGVGADTQYF. DNA for the CDR3: TGTGCCAGCAGTCAACGGAGCGGGGTCGGAGCAGATACGCAGTATTTT. The gene calls are TRBV2 and TRBJ2-3; 7 bases line up with TRBD2. The CDR3 extends over 16 amino acids. Germline assignment: CDR1 SNHLY and CDR2 FYNNEI. The V segment lost 5 bases and the J segment 4 bases; nucleotides outside the gene matches: 12. The complete variable domain, with remaining parts taken from reference TRBV2 and TRBJ2-3, reads EPEVTQTPSHQVTQMGQEVILRCVPISNHLYFYWYRQILGQKVEFLVSFYNNEISEKSEIFDDQFSVERPDGSNFTLKIRSTKLEDSAMYFCASSQRSGVGADTQYFGPGTRLTVL.

This clonotype was found many times. The chain joins TRBV30 to TRBJ2-5; D might be TRBD2 (5 bases). Per germline, CDR1 GTSNPN and CDR2 SVGIG (reference sequence). Trimming removed 8 bases from V and 1 base from J, with 14 bases in between. CDR3 size: 13 residues. This chain's CDR3 is CAGRRELQETQYF. CDR3 in DNA: TGTGCCGGACGTAGGGAGCTCCAAGAGACCCAGTACTTC.

This clonotype came up a few times. The CDR3 DNA reads TGTGCCTGGAGTGTAGGGGGGCCTAATGAAAAACTGTTTTTT. Translated: CAWSVGGPNEKLFF. The chain is built from TRBV30 and TRBJ1-4; maybe TRBD1 (6 bases). The CDR3 covers 14 residues. The germline CDR1 and CDR2 sequences are GTSNPN and SVGIG (reference sequence). Trimming shortened V by 0 bases and J by 3 bases, and 8 bases separated the two germline ends. The complete variable domain, with remaining parts taken from reference TRBV30 and TRBJ1-4, reads SQTIHQWPATLVQPVGSPLSLECTVEGTSNPNLYWYRQAAGRGLQLLFYSVGIGQISSEVPQNLSASRPQDRQFILSSKKLLLSDSGFYLCAWSVGGPNEKLFFGSGTQLSVL.

This clonotype occurred many times. The chain is built from TRBV7-6 and TRBJ1-5, with 10 positions matching TRBD1. CDR1 and CDR2 (germline): SGHVS, FNYEAQ. Unmatched junction bases numbered 6, after V lost 5 bases and J lost 5 bases. There are 15 residues in the CDR3. The CDR3 here is CASSPGTGEYQPQHF. The CDR3 DNA reads TGTGCCAGCAGCCCCGGGACAGGGGAGTATCAGCCCCAGCATTTT.

This chain joins TRBV5-1 and TRBJ1-2; 9 nucleotides match TRBD1. The junction had 2 bases not matched to a gene; V was cut back by 0 bases and J by 2 bases. This CDR3 contains 15 residues. Germline assignment: CDR1 SGHRS and CDR2 YFSETQ. The CDR3 nucleotides are TGCGCCAGCAGCTTGGGGACAGGGGTGAACTATGGCTACACCTTC. Encoded protein: CASSLGTGVNYGYTF.

For this clonotype: Without the conserved terminal phenylalanine or tryptophan, this CDR3 likely stems from a read error. The chain couples TRBV7-9 to TRBJ1-1; possibly TRBD1 for D (6 bases). The V gene lost 1 base and the J gene lost 1 base, with 10 bases spanning the gap. In germline, CDR1 is SEHNR, CDR2 FQNEAQ (reference sequence). The length of the CDR3 is 15 residues. DNA for the CDR3: TGTGCCAGCAGCTTAGTGGGGGGCTCGAACACTGAAGCTTTCTCT. Residues: CASSLVGGSNTEAFS.

The chain joins TRBV12-3 or TRBV12-4 to TRBJ2-7; 7 positions agree with TRBD1. Trimming removed 5 bases from V and 9 bases from J; junction bases left unmatched: 13. The CDR3 loop spans 14 amino acids. CDR3 loop: CASSKTGRALGQYF. DNA for the CDR3: TGTGCCAGCAGTAAGACAGGGCGAGCCCTCGGGCAGTACTTC.

The chain joins TRBV20-1 to TRBJ2-3; 11 nucleotides agree with TRBD2. J lost 4 bases, V lost 3 bases, and 9 bases had no gene match. The CDR3 spans 16 residues. Germline V gene sequence: CDR1 DFQATT, CDR2 SNEGSKA (reference sequence). The CDR3 region is CSASPSTSGAPDTQYF. The CDR3 bases are TGCAGTGCTAGTCCCTCGACTAGCGGGGCCCCAGATACGCAGTATTTT.

In its sample, this clonotype was seen many times. The chain uses TRBV7-8 and TRBJ1-5, with D unclear. CDR3 size: 12 residues. Germline CDR1 and CDR2: SGHVS and FQNEAQ. Trimming left V 5 bases short and J 11 bases short, with 13 bases between. For the CDR3, the DNA is TGTGCCAGCAGCCCGCTGGCCGGGGCCCAGCATTTT. Encoded protein: CASSPLAGAQHF.

V usage is TRBV28 and J usage is TRBJ2-7, with 7 bases aligning to TRBD2. The CDR3 length is 16 residues. The germline V gene has CDR1 MDHEN and CDR2 SYDVKM. V was clipped by 8 bases and J by 5 bases; unmatched bases: 18. CDR3 sequence (DNA): TGTGCCAGCCCTCTCAGCGGCGGGAGTAAATGCCACGAGCAGTACTTC. This sequence encodes CASPLSGGSKCHEQYF.

The chain recombines TRBV24-1 with TRBJ2-3, with D perhaps matching TRBD2 (5 bases). This CDR3 has 15 amino acids. Germline V gives CDR1 KGHDR, CDR2 SFDVKD. V lost 4 bases and J lost 1, with 11 bases in between. CDR3 sequence (DNA): TGTGCCACCAGTGACTCGGGGTTCGGCACAGATACGCAGTATTTT. It encodes CATSDSGFGTDTQYF.

V and J are TRBV19 and TRBJ2-1; 7 bases map to TRBD2. The V gene's germline CDR1 is LNHDA and CDR2 SQIVND (reference sequence). V lost 7 bases to trimming and J lost 4 bases; unmatched junction nucleotides: 10. This CDR3 has 15 residues. CDR3 region: CASNHPGGLYNEQFF. The CDR3, as DNA: TGTGCCAGTAACCACCCGGGGGGACTTTACAATGAGCAGTTCTTC. The full variable domain, its missing parts supplied by reference TRBV19 and TRBJ2-1, is DGGITQSPKYLFRKEGQNVTLSCEQNLNHDAMYWYRQDPGQGLRLIYYSQIVNDFQKGDIAEGYSVSREKKESFPLTVTSAQKNPTAFYLCASNHPGGLYNEQFFGPGTRLTVL.

This clonotype was detected only a few times. J is TRBJ1-2 and V is TRBV7-9; 10 bases line up with TRBD1. The CDR3 has 15 residues. Germline V CDR1 and CDR2: SEHNR, FQNEAQ (reference sequence). With 4 bases clipped from V and 2 bases from J, the junction kept 4 bases outside the gene matches. The DNA of the CDR3 is TGTGCCAGCAGCTGGCTGGGACAGGGGAACTATGGCTACACCTTC. Translated: CASSWLGQGNYGYTF.

The chain joins TRBV2 to TRBJ2-5; tentatively, D is TRBD2 (6 bases). There are 14 residues in the CDR3. With 5 bases removed from V and 5 bases from J, the gap between germline ends came to 15 bases. CDR1 and CDR2 from the germline V gene are SNHLY and FYNNEI. In DNA form, the CDR3 reads TGTGCCAGCAGTAGGGACTCGGGTCGGGAGACCCAGTACTTC. Its translation is CASSRDSGRETQYF.